A selection of T cell receptor beta chains follows, all from one sample in a study of control samples from healthy donors and cancer patients. Measured with immunoSEQ multiplex PCR; TCRdb has only the in-frame clones, and not every one. The sample contains some 410,000 clones, around 90% of which appear only once. The sequencing sample was made of PBMCs. These receptors all stem from a man between 35 and 55 years old with head and neck cancer. The CDR3 runs from the conserved cysteine through the conserved F or W. A D gene is named only where the DNA matches it firmly. The size entry is marked missing in some rows and otherwise reads once, few, many or a size class.

TRBV7-7,15,TRBJ1-5,TRBD1,.,CASSLGDRESGPQHF,TGTGCTAGCAGCTTAGGGGACAGGGAATCGGGACCCCAGCATTTT
TRBV7-3,16,TRBJ1-2,.,.,CASSPGASSTPYGYTF,TGTGCCAGCAGCCCAGGGGCAAGTTCCACCCCCTATGGCTACACCTTC
TRBV24-1,15,TRBJ1-1,.,.,CATSDPSRGNTEAFF,TGTGCCACCAGTGACCCCTCTCGGGGTAACACTGAAGCTTTCTTT
TRBV5-1,16,TRBJ2-2,.,.,CASSSSGTPRTGELFF,TGCGCCAGCAGCTCGAGCGGGACACCCCGAACCGGGGAGCTGTTTTTT
TRBV7-9,16,TRBJ2-3,.,.,CASSPRGGLDTDTQYF,TGTGCCAGCAGCCCCAGGGGGGGGCTAGACACAGATACGCAGTATTTT
TRBV2,12,TRBJ1-1,.,.,CASTGKNTEAFF,TGTGCCAGTACAGGGAAGAACACTGAAGCTTTCTTT
TRBV7-9,15,TRBJ2-7,TRBD1,.,CASSSNRQGLDEQYF,TGTGCCAGCAGCTCCAACCGACAGGGGCTCGACGAGCAGTACTTC
TRBV27,13,TRBJ2-1,TRBD2,.,CASSLAGGREQFF,TGTGCCAGCAGTCTAGCGGGAGGCCGGGAGCAGTTCTTC
TRBV9,15,TRBJ2-3,.,.,CASSAQGRSTDTQYF,TGTGCCAGCAGCGCCCAGGGGAGATCCACAGATACGCAGTATTTT
TRBV28,14,TRBJ2-1,.,few,CASRDAGSYNEQFF,TGTGCCAGCAGGGACGCCGGGAGCTACAATGAGCAGTTCTTC
TRBV28,18,TRBJ2-6,TRBD1,.,CASSSPGQGARGANVLTF,TGTGCCAGCAGTTCGCCGGGACAGGGGGCGAGAGGGGCCAACGTCCTGACTTTC
TRBV13,16,TRBJ1-2,.,once,CASSLGPTDGNYGYTF,TGTGCCAGCAGCTTAGGCCCTACGGACGGAAACTATGGCTACACCTTC
TRBV6-2/TRBV6-3,13,TRBJ2-2,.,.,CASSLTDTGELFF,TGTGCCAGCAGTTTGACAGACACCGGGGAGCTGTTTTTT
TRBV30,13,TRBJ1-1,.,.,CAWSVLVNTEAFF,TGTGCCTGGAGTGTACTGGTAAACACTGAAGCTTTCTTT
TRBV7-9,15,TRBJ1-1,TRBD1,.,CASSLGQGVNTEAFF,TGTGCCAGCAGCTTGGGACAGGGGGTAAACACTGAAGCTTTCTTT
TRBV11-2,17,TRBJ2-5,TRBD1,.,CASSLILGTVGKETQYF,TGTGCCAGCAGCTTAATTTTAGGGACAGTCGGGAAAGAGACCCAGTACTTC
TRBV7-6,16,TRBJ2-7,TRBD1,.,CASSLLGTGDAYEQYF,TGTGCCAGCAGCTTATTAGGGACAGGTGATGCCTACGAGCAGTACTTC
TRBV5-4,15,TRBJ2-1,TRBD2,.,CASSLGLAGYNEQFF,TGTGCCAGCAGCTTGGGGCTAGCGGGCTACAATGAGCAGTTCTTC
TRBV6-5,15,TRBJ2-2,.,.,CASSFSPHDTGELFF,TGTGCCAGCAGTTTTTCCCCACACGACACCGGGGAGCTGTTTTTT
TRBV10-3,18,TRBJ2-6,TRBD1,.,CAISESRPDRAGANVLTF,TGTGCCATCAGTGAGTCGCGCCCCGACAGGGCTGGGGCCAACGTCCTGACTTTC
TRBV6-6,12,TRBJ2-7,.,once,CASRAGHYEQYF,TGTGCCAGCAGGGCGGGCCACTACGAGCAGTACTTC
TRBV7-2,15,TRBJ1-3,TRBD1,.,CASSLVGTGGNTIYF,TGTGCCAGCAGCTTAGTGGGGACAGGGGGAAACACCATATATTTT
TRBV30,15,TRBJ2-7,TRBD2,.,CAWTIPPGGGYEQYF,TGTGCCTGGACCATCCCCCCGGGAGGGGGCTACGAGCAGTACTTC
TRBV6-5,12,TRBJ1-1,.,.,CASSRGDTEAFF,TGTGCCAGCAGTCGGGGTGACACTGAAGCTTTCTTT
TRBV21-1,10,TRBJ1-1,.,.,CASRSAGAFF,TGTGCCAGTAGATCTGCTGGAGCTTTCTTT
TRBV28,15,TRBJ2-4,.,.,CASSFSPGVRNIQYF,TGTGCCAGCAGTTTTAGTCCAGGGGTGAGAAACATTCAGTACTTC
TRBV19,24,TRBJ1-5,.,.,CASSMENRFGDLFPGIYSNQPQHF,TGTGCCAGTAGTATGGAAAACAGGTTTGGAGACTTATTTCCGGGCATTTATAGCAATCAGCCCCAGCATTTT
TRBV9,15,TRBJ2-1,.,.,CASSVAVQSYNEQFF,TGTGCCAGCAGCGTAGCTGTTCAGTCCTACAATGAGCAGTTCTTC
TRBV2,15,TRBJ2-7,TRBD2,.,CASSRLAGPPYEQYF,TGTGCCAGCAGCCGACTAGCGGGACCCCCCTACGAGCAGTACTTC